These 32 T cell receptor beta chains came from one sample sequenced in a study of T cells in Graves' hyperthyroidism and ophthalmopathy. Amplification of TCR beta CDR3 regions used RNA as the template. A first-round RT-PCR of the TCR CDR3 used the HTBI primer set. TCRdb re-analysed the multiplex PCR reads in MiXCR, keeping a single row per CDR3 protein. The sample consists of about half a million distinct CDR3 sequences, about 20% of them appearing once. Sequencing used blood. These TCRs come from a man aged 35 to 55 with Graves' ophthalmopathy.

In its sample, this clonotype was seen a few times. In DNA form, the CDR3 reads TGTGCCAGCACCCAATCGGGAGGGCCCTACGAGCAGTACTTC. Protein sequence: CASTQSGGPYEQYF. The J gene is TRBJ2-7, the V gene TRBV7-8; 8 nucleotides agree with TRBD2. Germline loops: CDR1 SGHVS, CDR2 FQNEAQ. The CDR3 loop spans 14 amino acids. The trim removed 7 bases at V and 2 bases at J, leaving 7 bases unmatched. Based on the CDR3 plus reference TRBV7-8 and TRBJ2-7, the full variable domain is GAGVSQSPRYKVAKRGQDVALRCDPISGHVSLFWYQQALGQGPEFLTYFQNEAQLDKSGLPSDRFFAERPEGSVSTLKIQRTQQEDSAVYLCASTQSGGPYEQYFGPGTRLTVT.

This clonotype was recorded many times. CDR3 protein: CASRGERRGGTDTQYF. In nucleotides, the CDR3 is TGTGCCAGCAGGGGGGAGAGGCGGGGAGGCACAGATACGCAGTATTTT. The chain has TRBV2 and TRBJ2-3; maybe TRBD2 (6 bases). Germline V gene sequence: CDR1 SNHLY, CDR2 FYNNEI. CDR3 length: 16 residues. Trimming removed 6 bases at V and 1 base at J, with 17 bases between.

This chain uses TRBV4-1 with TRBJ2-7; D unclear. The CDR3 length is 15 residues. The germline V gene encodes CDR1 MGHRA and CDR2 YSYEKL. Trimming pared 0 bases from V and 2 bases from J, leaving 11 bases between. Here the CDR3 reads CASSQDRNPTYEQYF. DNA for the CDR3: TGCGCCAGCAGCCAAGACAGGAATCCTACCTACGAGCAGTACTTC.

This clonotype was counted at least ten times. The CDR3 region has the DNA TGTGCCAGCAGCTGGGGTCTGCTGGGATCAGATACGCAGTATTTT. It translates to CASSWGLLGSDTQYF. The chain couples TRBV5-6 to TRBJ2-3, with D unresolved. Trimming removed 3 bases from V and 4 bases from J, with 15 bases in between. CDR1 SGHDT and CDR2 YYEEEE come from the germline V gene. The CDR3 runs 15 residues.

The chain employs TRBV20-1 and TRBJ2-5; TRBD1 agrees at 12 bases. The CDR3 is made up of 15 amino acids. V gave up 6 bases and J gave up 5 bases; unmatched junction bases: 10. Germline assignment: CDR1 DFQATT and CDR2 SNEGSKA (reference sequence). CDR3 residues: CSAARDRGLGETQYF. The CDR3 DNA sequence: TGCAGTGCGGCCCGGGACAGGGGGCTCGGGGAGACCCAGTACTTC.

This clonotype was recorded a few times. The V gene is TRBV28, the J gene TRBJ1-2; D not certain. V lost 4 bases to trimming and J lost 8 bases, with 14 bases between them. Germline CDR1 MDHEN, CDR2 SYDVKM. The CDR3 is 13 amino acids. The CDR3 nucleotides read TGTGCCAGCAGTTCGACGTCGCTGGGGGGCTACACCTTC. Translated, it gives CASSSTSLGGYTF.

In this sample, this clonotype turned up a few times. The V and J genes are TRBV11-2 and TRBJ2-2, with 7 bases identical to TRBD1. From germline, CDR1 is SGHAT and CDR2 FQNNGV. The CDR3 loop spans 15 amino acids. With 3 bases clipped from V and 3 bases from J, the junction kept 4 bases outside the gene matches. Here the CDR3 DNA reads TGTGCCAGCAGCTTCTCGGGACAGTACACCGGGGAGCTGTTTTTT. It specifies CASSFSGQYTGELFF.

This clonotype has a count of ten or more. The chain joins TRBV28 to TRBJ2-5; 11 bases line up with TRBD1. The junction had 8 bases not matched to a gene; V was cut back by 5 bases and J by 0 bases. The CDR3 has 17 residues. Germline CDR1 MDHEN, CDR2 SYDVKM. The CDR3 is CASSHLGQGAYQETQYF. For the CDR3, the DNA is TGTGCCAGCAGTCACTTAGGACAGGGGGCTTACCAAGAGACCCAGTACTTC.

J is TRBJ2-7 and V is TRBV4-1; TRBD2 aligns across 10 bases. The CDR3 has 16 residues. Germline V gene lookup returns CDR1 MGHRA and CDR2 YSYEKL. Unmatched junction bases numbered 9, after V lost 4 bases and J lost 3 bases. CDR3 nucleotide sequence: TGCGCCAGCAGCCGGGACCTCGGACTAGCGGTCTACGAGCAGTACTTC. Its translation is CASSRDLGLAVYEQYF.

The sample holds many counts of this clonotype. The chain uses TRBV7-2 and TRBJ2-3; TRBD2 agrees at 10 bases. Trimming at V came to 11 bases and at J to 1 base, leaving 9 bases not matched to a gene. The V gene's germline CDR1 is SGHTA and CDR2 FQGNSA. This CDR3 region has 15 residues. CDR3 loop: CAAKGGTSGTDTQYF. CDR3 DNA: TGTGCCGCCAAAGGGGGGACTAGCGGCACAGATACGCAGTATTTT.

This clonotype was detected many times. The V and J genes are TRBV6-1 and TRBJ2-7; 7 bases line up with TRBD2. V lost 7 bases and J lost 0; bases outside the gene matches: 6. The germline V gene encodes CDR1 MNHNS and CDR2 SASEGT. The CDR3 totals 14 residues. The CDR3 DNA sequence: TGTGCCAGCACGGTGAGCGGGACCTCCTACGAGCAGTACTTC. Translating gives CASTVSGTSYEQYF.

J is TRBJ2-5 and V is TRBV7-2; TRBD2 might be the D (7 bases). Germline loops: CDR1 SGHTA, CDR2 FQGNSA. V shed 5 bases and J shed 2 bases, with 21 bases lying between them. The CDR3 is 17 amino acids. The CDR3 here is CASSRGEFMRGQETQYF. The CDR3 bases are TGTGCCAGCAGCCGGGGGGAATTTATGAGGGGGCAAGAGACCCAGTACTTC.

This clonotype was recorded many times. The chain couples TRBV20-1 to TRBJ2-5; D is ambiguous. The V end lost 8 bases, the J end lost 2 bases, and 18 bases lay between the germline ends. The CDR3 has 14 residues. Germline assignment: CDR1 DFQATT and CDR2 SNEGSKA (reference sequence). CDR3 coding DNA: TGCAGTCTGGCTGAGTGGGCGCTGCAAGAGACCCAGTACTTC. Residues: CSLAEWALQETQYF.

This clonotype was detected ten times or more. CDR3 region: CASSQVSASSRETQYF. The CDR3 nucleotides are TGTGCCAGCAGCCAAGTATCGGCTAGCAGTCGGGAGACCCAGTACTTC. The rearrangement uses TRBV3-1 and TRBJ2-5; D perhaps matches TRBD2 (5 bases). V lost 1 base and J 5 bases, leaving 17 bases between the germline ends. The CDR3 loop spans 16 amino acids. CDR1 is LGHDT and CDR2 is YNNKEL in the germline V gene (reference sequence).

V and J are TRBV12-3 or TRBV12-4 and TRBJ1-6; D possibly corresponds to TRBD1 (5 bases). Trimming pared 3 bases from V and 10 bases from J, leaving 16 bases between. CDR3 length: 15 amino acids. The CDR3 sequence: CASSFAGAPKSPLHF. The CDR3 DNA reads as TGTGCCAGCAGTTTTGCCGGGGCCCCCAAATCACCCCTCCACTTT.

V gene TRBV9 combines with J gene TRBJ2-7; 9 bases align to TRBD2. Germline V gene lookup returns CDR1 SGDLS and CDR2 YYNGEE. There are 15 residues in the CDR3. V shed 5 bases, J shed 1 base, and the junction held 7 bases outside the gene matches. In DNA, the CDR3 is TGTGCCAGCAGTAAAGCGGGACTAGCTTCCTACGAGCAGTACTTC. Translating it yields CASSKAGLASYEQYF.

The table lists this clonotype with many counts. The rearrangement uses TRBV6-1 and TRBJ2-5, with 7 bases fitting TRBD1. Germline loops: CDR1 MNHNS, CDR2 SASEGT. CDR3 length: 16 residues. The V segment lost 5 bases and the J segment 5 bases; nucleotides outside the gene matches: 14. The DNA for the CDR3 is TGTGCCAGCAGTTACGGAAGAGGGGGCCAGGCGGAGACCCAGTACTTC. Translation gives CASSYGRGGQAETQYF.

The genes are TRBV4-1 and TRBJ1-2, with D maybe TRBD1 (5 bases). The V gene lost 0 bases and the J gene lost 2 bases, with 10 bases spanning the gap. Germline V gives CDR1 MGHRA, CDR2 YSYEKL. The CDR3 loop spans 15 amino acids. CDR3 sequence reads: CASSQDNRRNYGYTF. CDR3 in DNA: TGCGCCAGCAGCCAAGATAACAGGCGCAACTATGGCTACACCTTC.

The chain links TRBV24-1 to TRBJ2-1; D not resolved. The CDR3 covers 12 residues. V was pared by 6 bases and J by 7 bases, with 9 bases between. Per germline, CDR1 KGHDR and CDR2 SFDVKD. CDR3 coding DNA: TGTGCCACCAGTCGTAGGGCAAATGAGCAGTTCTTC. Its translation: CATSRRANEQFF.

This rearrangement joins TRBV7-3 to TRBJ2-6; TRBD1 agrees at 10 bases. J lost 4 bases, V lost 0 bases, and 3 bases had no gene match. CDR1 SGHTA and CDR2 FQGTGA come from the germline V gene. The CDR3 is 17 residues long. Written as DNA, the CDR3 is TGTGCCAGCAGCTTAACTGGGACAGGGGTGGGGGCCAACGTCCTGACTTTC. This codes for CASSLTGTGVGANVLTF.

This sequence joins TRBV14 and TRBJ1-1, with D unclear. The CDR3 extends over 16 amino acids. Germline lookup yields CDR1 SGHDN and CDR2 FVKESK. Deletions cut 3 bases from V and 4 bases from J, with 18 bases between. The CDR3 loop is CASSHIILSLTTEAFF. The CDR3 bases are TGTGCCAGCAGCCACATCATTCTGTCCCTGACCACTGAAGCTTTCTTT.

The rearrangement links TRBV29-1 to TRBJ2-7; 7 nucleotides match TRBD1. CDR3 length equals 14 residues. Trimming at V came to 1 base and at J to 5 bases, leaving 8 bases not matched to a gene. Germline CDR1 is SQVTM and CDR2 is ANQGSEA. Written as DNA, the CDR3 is TGCAGCGTTGAAGGAGGCAGGGGGTCCGACGAGCAGTACTTC. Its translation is CSVEGGRGSDEQYF.

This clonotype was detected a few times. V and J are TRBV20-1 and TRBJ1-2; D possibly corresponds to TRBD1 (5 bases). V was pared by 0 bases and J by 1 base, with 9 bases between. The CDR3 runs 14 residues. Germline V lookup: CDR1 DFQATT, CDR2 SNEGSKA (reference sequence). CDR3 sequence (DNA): TGCAGTGCTAGAGATAGACAGAGTAACTATGGCTACACCTTC. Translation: CSARDRQSNYGYTF.

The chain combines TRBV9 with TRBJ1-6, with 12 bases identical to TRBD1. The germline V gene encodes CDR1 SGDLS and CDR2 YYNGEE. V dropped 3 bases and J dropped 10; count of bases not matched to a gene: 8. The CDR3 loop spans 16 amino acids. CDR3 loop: CASSGRDRGLGSPLHF. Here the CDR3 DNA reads TGTGCCAGCAGCGGACGGGACAGGGGGCTAGGATCACCCCTCCACTTT.

The CDR3 loop reads CASSPPRAPGSTEAFF. The CDR3, as DNA: TGTGCCAGCAGCCCCCCCCGGGCACCGGGCAGCACTGAAGCTTTCTTT. The rearrangement uses TRBV7-2 and TRBJ1-1, with D uncertain. Trimming took 5 bases from V and 4 from J, leaving 20 bases between them. The CDR3 is 16 residues long. The germline CDR1 and CDR2 sequences are SGHTA and FQGNSA. The full variable domain, its missing parts supplied by reference TRBV7-2 and TRBJ1-1, is GAGVSQSPSNKVTEKGKDVELRCDPISGHTALYWYRQSLGQGLEFLIYFQGNSAPDKSGLPSDRFSAERTGGSVSTLTIQRTQQEDSAVYLCASSPPRAPGSTEAFFGQGTRLTVV.

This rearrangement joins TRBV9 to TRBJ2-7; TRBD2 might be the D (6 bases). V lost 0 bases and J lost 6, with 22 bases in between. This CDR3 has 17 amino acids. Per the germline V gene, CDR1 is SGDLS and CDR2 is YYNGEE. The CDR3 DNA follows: TGTGCCAGCAGCGTAGACCCCTCGGGCGGGGTAAGGGCCGAGCAGTACTTC. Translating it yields CASSVDPSGGVRAEQYF.

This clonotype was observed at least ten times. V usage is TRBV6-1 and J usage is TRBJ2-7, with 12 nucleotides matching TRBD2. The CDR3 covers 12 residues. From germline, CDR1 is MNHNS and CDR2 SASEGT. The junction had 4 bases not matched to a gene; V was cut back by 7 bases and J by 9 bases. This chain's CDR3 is CASTRLAGAQYF. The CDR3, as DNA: TGTGCCAGCACCCGACTAGCGGGAGCGCAGTACTTC.

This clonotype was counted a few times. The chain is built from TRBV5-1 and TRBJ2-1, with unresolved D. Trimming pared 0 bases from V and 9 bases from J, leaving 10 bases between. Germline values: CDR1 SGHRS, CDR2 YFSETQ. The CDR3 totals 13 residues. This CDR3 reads CASSLARATEQFF. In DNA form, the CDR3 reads TGCGCCAGCAGCTTGGCTAGGGCCACTGAGCAGTTCTTC.

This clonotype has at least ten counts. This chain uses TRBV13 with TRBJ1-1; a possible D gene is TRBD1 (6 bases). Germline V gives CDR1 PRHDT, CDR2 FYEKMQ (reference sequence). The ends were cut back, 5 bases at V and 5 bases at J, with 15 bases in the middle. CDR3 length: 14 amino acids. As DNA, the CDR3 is TGTGCCAGCAGCGGGCAGGGGCGGGTGACTGAAGCTTTCTTT. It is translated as CASSGQGRVTEAFF.

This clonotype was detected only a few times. CDR3: CASSHPGAEQYF. The CDR3 DNA reads TGTGCCAGCAGCCACCCCGGCGCGGAGCAGTACTTC. The V call is TRBV12-3 or TRBV12-4, the J call TRBJ2-7, with D uncertain. Trimming pared 6 bases from V and 7 bases from J, leaving 13 bases between. The CDR3 runs to 12 residues.

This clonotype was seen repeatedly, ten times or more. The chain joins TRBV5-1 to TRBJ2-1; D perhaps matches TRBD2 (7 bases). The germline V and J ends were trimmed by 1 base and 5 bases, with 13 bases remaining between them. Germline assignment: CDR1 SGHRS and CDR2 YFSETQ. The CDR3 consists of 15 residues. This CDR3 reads CASSLRRGGNNEQFF. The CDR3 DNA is TGCGCCAGCAGCTTGCGTAGGGGGGGAAACAATGAGCAGTTCTTC.

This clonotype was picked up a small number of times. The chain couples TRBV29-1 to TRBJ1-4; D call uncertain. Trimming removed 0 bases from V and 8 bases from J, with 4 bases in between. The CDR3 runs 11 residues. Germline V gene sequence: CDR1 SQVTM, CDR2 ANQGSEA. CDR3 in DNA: TGCAGCGTTGAAGATCGGGAAAAACTGTTTTTT. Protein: CSVEDREKLFF.